This T cell receptor beta chain originates from a study of T cell responses to AZD1222 COVID-19 vaccine. The study's findings and limits: Across the whole spike, CD4 TCRs peaked at regions 160-218 and 743-854. Most donors were white British and more were female, and clonal diversity was possibly underestimated. Nearly half of the spike-specific TCRs reportedly recognize variant regions that carry no mutations. Elevations in Spike-specific TCR breadth and depth followed administration of two AZD1222 doses.

Here immunoSEQ multiplex PCR was the method, and the copy in TCRdb shows in-frame clones only, minus some. The table includes roughly 53,000 clones, more than 80% detected once. For this clone: The antigen is undetermined.

Germline loops: CDR1 MDHEN, CDR2 SYDVKM. Losses at the gene ends were 5 bases for V and 6 bases for J; bases not matched to a gene: 14. This CDR3 has 17 amino acids. This chain uses TRBV28 with TRBJ2-1; 9 bases align to TRBD2. This material consisted of peripheral blood, taken on day 0 of MenACWY control vaccination. The receptor was derived from an adult in good health. In nucleotides, the CDR3 is TGTGCCAGCAGTATCCTCCGGTGGCGGGAGGGCCCCAATGAGCAGTTCTTC. Its protein product is CASSILRWREGPNEQFF.